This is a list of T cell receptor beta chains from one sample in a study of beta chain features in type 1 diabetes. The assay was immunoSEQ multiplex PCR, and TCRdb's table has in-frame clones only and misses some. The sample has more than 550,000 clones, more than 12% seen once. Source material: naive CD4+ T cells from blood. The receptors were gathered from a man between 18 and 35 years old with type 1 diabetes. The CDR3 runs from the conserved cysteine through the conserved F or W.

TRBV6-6	CASSYSSPSANYEQYF
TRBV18	CASSPPARAETQYF
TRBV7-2	CASSFGRQGRNEKLFF
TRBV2	CASRTEGRSLHF
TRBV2	CASSSQGSAFF
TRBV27	CASSYLGHGYTF
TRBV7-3	CASSLTPRVAGELFF
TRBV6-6	CASSQPGVAGAYEQYF
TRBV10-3	CAISESTGGQETQYF
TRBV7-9	CASSLALSDRDAAFF
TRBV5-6	CASSYDIGFNQETQYF
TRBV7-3	CASSLSNGPYEQYF
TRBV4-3	CASSQDVRGEGTDTQYF
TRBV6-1	CASSGTSGQETQYF
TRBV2	CASRGGQPEETQYF
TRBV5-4	CASSRPRPGQAFLNEQFF